This T cell receptor (beta chain) was sequenced for a study of tissue T cells after allogeneic stem cell transplantation. Regarding the study as a whole: Shared clones across patients were few; motif clustering revealed tissue-specific shared signatures. In patients and mice, blood and spleen missed much of tissue repertoire.

Trimming shortened V by 7 bases and J by 5 bases, and 16 bases separated the two germline ends. The CDR3 is 14 amino acids. Germline-derived CDR1 and CDR2 are MNHEY and SVGAGI. Assay: immunoSEQ multiplex PCR; the TCRdb copy retains only in-frame clones and omits some. Of about 5,300 clones listed, about 70% are singletons. As for this clone: Antigen specificity is unknown.

The chain combines TRBV6-5 with TRBJ2-3; D is possibly TRBD2 (5 bases). This TCR came from an older female donor with lung cancer. The material sequenced was tissue from the colon, taken at autopsy. CDR3 amino acids: CASTDRGGRDTQYF. CDR3 sequence (DNA): TGTGCCAGCACCGACCGGGGTGGACGAGATACGCAGTATTTT.